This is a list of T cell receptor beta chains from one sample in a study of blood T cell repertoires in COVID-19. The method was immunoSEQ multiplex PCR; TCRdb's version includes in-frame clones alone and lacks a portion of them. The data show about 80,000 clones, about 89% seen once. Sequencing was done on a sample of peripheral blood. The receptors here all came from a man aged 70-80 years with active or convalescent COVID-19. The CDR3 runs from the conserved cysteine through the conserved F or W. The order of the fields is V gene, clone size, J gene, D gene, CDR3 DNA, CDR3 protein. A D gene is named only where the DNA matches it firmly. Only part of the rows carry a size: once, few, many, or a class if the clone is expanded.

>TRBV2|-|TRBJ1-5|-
TGTGCCAGCAGTCGCCAGGGAAGTGGCAATCAGCCCCAGCATTTT
CASSRQGSGNQPQHF
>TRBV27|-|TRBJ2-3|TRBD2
TGTGCCAGCAGTTTGACTAGCGGGGGGGCTCCAGATACGCAGTATTTT
CASSLTSGGAPDTQYF
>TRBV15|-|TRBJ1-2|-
TGTGCCACCAGCAGAGGGGAGGTCAGGGCGGTTGGCTACACCTTC
CATSRGEVRAVGYTF
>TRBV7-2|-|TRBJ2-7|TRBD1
TGTGCCAGCAGCTTGGGACAGGGCCCTTCCTACGAGCAGTACTTC
CASSLGQGPSYEQYF
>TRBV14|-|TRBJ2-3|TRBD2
TGTGCCAGCAGCCGGCTAGCGGGGGTAGATACGCAGTATTTT
CASSRLAGVDTQYF
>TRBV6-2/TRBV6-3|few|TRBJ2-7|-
TGTGCCAGCAGTTCCCCGCTGGCCGTTTCATACGAGCAGTACTTC
CASSSPLAVSYEQYF
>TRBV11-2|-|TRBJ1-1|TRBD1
TGTGCCAGCAGCTTAGACAGGGGGCCGGAAGCTTTCTTT
CASSLDRGPEAFF
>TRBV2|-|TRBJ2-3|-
TGTGCCAGCAGTTACCAGGGCCCAGGAACAGATACGCAGTATTTT
CASSYQGPGTDTQYF
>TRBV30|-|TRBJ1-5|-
TGTGCCTGGAGATCCCAGGGGAATCAGCCCCAGCATTTT
CAWRSQGNQPQHF
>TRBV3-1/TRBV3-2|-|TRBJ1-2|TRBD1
TGTGCCAGCAGCCAACCCCCCGGGACAGCCAGACTCACCTTC
CASSQPPGTARLTF
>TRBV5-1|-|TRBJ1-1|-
TGCGCCAGCAGCCAAACTGGGGCCCCGAAAGCTTTCTTT
CASSQTGAPKAFF
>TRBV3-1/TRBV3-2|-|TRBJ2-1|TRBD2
TGTGCCAGCAGCCAAGTAAACGGGGGGATCGGTGTAAATGAGCAGTTCTTC
CASSQVNGGIGVNEQFF
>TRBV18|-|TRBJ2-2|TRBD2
TGTGCCAGCTCCCCCTTGAGACTAGCGGGGGGTTCCTCGGAGCTGTTTTTT
CASSPLRLAGGSSELFF
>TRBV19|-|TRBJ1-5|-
TGTGCCAGTAGTATCGGGAGGTACAATCAGCCCCAGCATTTT
CASSIGRYNQPQHF
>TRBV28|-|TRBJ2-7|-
TGTGCCAGCACCCCGAGGGGGTCCCCAAGCGCCTACGAGCAGTACTTC
CASTPRGSPSAYEQYF
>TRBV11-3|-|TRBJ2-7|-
TGTGCCAGCAGCTTAGGACAGAGCTCCTACGAGCAGTACTTC
CASSLGQSSYEQYF
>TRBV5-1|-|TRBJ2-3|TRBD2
TGCGCCAGCAGCCCCACACCGGGGGGGGGCGGCAATACGCAGTATTTT
CASSPTPGGGGNTQYF
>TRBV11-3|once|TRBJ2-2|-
TGTGCCAGCAGCTTATCCGGAGACGGGGAGCTGTTTTTT
CASSLSGDGELFF
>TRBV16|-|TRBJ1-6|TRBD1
TGTGCCAGCAGCCTAGACAGGGGCTGGTCACCCCTCCACTTT
CASSLDRGWSPLHF
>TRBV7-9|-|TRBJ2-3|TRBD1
TGTGCCAGCAGCTTAGGGACAGGGGGGAGCACAGATACGCAGTATTTT
CASSLGTGGSTDTQYF
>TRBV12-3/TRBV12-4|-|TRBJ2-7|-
TGTGCCAGCAGTTTCACGGGGGAGCAGTACTTC
CASSFTGEQYF
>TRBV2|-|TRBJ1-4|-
TGTGCCACAAAACCTGTAGCAACTAATGAAAAACTGTTTTTT
CATKPVATNEKLFF
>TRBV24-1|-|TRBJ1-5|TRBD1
TGTGCCACGTCAAGGACAGGGAATCAGCCCCAGCATTTT
CATSRTGNQPQHF
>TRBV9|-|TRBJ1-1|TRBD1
TGTGCCAGCAGCGCGGACATACGAACAGGGGGGACTGAAGCTTTCTTT
CASSADIRTGGTEAFF
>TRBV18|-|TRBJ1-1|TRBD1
TGTGCCAGCTCGCCTACGACAGGGGGAAGTACTGAAGCTTTCTTT
CASSPTTGGSTEAFF
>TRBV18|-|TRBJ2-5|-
TGTGCCAGCTCACCTACAGGGTCAGAGACCCAGTACTTC
CASSPTGSETQYF
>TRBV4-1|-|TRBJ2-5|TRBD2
TGCGCCAGCAGCCAAGGGAACGGGGGGGCCCAAGAGACCCAGTACTTC
CASSQGNGGAQETQYF
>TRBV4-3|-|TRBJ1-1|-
TGCGCCAGCAGCCAAGGATTCGGGTTCACTGAAGCTTTCTTT
CASSQGFGFTEAFF
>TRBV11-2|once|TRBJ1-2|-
TGTGCCAGCAGCTTAGATGTCAGTAACTATGGCTACACCTTC
CASSLDVSNYGYTF
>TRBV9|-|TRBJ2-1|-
TGTGCCAGCGGGACACTCTACAATGAGCAGTTCTTC
CASGTLYNEQFF
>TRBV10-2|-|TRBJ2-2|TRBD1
TGCGCCAGCACTAAGGTGACAGGGGGTACCGGGGAGCTGTTTTTT
CASTKVTGGTGELFF
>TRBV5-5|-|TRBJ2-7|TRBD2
TGTGCCAGCAGCCCCAGACTAGCGGGGGCCTCCTACGAGCAGTACTTC
CASSPRLAGASYEQYF
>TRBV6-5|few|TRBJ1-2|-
TGTGCCAGCATTCCCGAACAGCACTATGGCTACACCTTC
CASIPEQHYGYTF
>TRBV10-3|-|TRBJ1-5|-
TGTGCCATCATGGATCCAACAGGTAGCAATCAGCCCCAGCATTTT
CAIMDPTGSNQPQHF
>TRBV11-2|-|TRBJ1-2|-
TGTGCCAGCAGCTTAGGGGCCAGTAATAACTATGGCTACACCTTC
CASSLGASNNYGYTF
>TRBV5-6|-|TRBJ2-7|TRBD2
TGTGCCAGCAGCGAGGGACTAGCGGGGTTTGCATCGGAGCAGTACTTC
CASSEGLAGFASEQYF
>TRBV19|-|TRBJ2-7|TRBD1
TGTGCCAGTAGCCCCGGACAGGTTGTCTACGAGCAGTACTTC
CASSPGQVVYEQYF
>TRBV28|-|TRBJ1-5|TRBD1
TGTGCCAGCTCCAACCAGGGGGCAGGAGTTCAGCCCCAGCATTTT
CASSNQGAGVQPQHF
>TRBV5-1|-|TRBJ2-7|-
TGCGCCAGCAGCTTGGACAGGGTTGGAGTGGACGAGCAGTACTTC
CASSLDRVGVDEQYF
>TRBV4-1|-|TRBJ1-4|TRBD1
TGCGCCAGCAGCCCGCAACAGGGGGCCGCTAATGAAAAACTGTTTTTT
CASSPQQGAANEKLFF
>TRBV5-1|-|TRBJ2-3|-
TGCGCCAGCAGCCCCGGACAGTTTATTACAGATACGCAGTATTTT
CASSPGQFITDTQYF
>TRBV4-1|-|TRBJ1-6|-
TGCGCCAGCAGCCAAGATCCCCCTGCCGGGTATGCTTCACCCCTCCACTTT
CASSQDPPAGYASPLHF
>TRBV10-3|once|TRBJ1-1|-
TGTGCCATCAGTGCCGGACAGTTGAACACTGAAGCTTTCTTT
CAISAGQLNTEAFF
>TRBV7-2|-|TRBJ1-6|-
TGTGCCAGCAGCGGACAACAGGGTTCACCCCTCCACTTT
CASSGQQGSPLHF
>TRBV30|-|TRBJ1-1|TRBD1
TGTGCCTGGAGGACAGGGGGCAGGAACACTGAAGCTTTCTTT
CAWRTGGRNTEAFF
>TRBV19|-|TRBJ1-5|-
TGTGCCAGTAGTATAGACACAACCCCCAATAATCAGCCCCAGCATTTT
CASSIDTTPNNQPQHF
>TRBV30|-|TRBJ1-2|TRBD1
TGTGCCTGGAGCCTAGGGGGCGGGAACTATGGCTACACCTTC
CAWSLGGGNYGYTF
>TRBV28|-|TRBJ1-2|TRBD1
TGTGCCAGCAGTTCCCGGGACAGGGGGATTAACTATGGCTACACCTTC
CASSSRDRGINYGYTF
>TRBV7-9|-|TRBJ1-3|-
TGTGCCAGCAGCTTTTTGAGCTCTGGAAACACCATATATTTT
CASSFLSSGNTIYF
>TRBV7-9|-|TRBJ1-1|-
TGTGCCAGCAGCCCTTACGGGGGGCAGGACTACACTGAAGCTTTCTTT
CASSPYGGQDYTEAFF
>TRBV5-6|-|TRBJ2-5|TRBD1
TGTGCCAGCAGCTATGGGGACAGGGAAGGGGCCCAGTACTTC
CASSYGDREGAQYF
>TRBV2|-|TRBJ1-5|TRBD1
TGTGCCAGCCATACAGGGGGAGGTCAGCCCCAGCATTTT
CASHTGGGQPQHF
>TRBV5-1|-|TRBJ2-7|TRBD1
TGCGCCAGCAGCTTCGAATACAGGGGTCCCGGGGAGCAGTACTTC
CASSFEYRGPGEQYF
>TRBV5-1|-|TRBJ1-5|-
TGCGCCAGCAGCTTGGGGGGCCAGGGGCGCAATCAGCCCCAGCATTTT
CASSLGGQGRNQPQHF
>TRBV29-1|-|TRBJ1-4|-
TGCAGCGTTGAAGACCCCGGGGGGGTTGGAGCTAATGAAAAACTGTTTTTT
CSVEDPGGVGANEKLFF
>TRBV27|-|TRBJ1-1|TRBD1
TGTGCCAGCAGCCTTCTGGGGGACAGGGGGCAGAACACTGAAGCTTTCTTT
CASSLLGDRGQNTEAFF
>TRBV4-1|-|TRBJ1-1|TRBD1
TGCGCCAGCAGCCAAGATGACAGGGATTTCCCTGAAGCTTTCTTT
CASSQDDRDFPEAFF
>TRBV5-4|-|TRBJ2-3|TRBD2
TGTGCCAGCAGCGCTGGCACTAGCGGGGGTAGGGTAGATACGCAGTATTTT
CASSAGTSGGRVDTQYF
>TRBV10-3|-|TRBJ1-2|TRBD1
TGTGCCATCAGTGAAGCGACAGGGGGTAGAAACTATGGCTACACCTTC
CAISEATGGRNYGYTF